The table lists the clone carrying this T cell receptor (beta chain) with a count of one. The source of the sample is a study of blood T cell repertoires in COVID-19. The ends were cut back, 8 bases at V and 0 bases at J, with 16 bases in the middle. Per germline, CDR1 SNHLY and CDR2 FYNNEI. This CDR3 is built from 15 residues. Sequencing was performed with immunoSEQ multiplex PCR; in TCRdb, only in-frame clones are kept and a portion is missing. The table lists 200,000 to 250,000 clones, nearly 90% of them singletons, with about 15% in the top ten. The receptor was isolated from a man under 40 who had been exposed to COVID-19. Sequenced material: PBMCs or T cells enriched from blood (not recorded which). J is TRBJ1-1 and V is TRBV2; no definite D call. The CDR3 coding sequence is TGTGCCAGCCAGGCCCTTGTCATGATGAACACTGAAGCTTTCTTT. Protein: CASQALVMMNTEAFF.